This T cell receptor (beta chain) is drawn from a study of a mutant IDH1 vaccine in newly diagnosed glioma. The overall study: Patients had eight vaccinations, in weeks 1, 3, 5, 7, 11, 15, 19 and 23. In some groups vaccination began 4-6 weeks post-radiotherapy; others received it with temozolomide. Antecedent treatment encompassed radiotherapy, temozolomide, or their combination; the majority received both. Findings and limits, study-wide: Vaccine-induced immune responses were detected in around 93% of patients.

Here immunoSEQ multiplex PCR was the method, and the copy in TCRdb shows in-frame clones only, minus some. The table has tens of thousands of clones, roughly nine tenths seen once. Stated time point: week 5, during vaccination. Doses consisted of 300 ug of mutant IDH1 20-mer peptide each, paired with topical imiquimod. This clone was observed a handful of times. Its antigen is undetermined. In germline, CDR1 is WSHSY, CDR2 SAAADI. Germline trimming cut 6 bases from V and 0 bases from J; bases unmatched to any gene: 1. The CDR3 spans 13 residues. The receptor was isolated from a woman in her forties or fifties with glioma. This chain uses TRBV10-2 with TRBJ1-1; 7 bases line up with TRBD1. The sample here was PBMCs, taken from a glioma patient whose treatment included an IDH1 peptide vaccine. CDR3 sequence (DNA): TGCGCCAGCAGGGGACAGATGAACACTGAAGCTTTCTTT. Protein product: CASRGQMNTEAFF.